This T cell receptor (beta chain) emerged from a study of T cell responses to AZD1222 COVID-19 vaccine. Second-dose timings of about 4 or about 12 weeks were pooled. Clones were sequenced by immunoSEQ multiplex PCR, and TCRdb holds only the in-frame ones, with some missing. The profile shows about 160,000 clones, about 90% of them singletons. V shed 6 bases, J shed 5 bases, and the junction held 7 bases outside the gene matches. The CDR3 spans 14 residues. Per germline, CDR1 MNHEY and CDR2 SVGAGI. Study conclusions and caveats: After two AZD1222 doses, spike-specific TCR breadth and depth rose versus day 0. Repertoire sampling occurred only after the peak T cell response. Clonal diversity may have been underestimated in mostly white British donors.

Comments on this clone: The antigen remains unidentified.

This receptor was taken from an adult who received the AZD1222 COVID-19 vaccine. This chain joins TRBV6-5 and TRBJ2-1; 7 bases agree with TRBD1. Material: peripheral blood, obtained 28 days after the second AZD1222 dose. As DNA, the CDR3 is TGTGCCAGCAGAATCGGGACAGTTCACAATGAGCAGTTCTTC. Translation gives CASRIGTVHNEQFF.